The TCR beta chain under discussion was sequenced for a study of blood T cell repertoires in COVID-19. In the study overall: Nucleic acid was either cDNA or gDNA, and it came from T cells, B-cell-depleted T cells, or PBMCs.

Source study methods: Reference gene primer amplification yielded estimated nucleated cell counts. Clones were sequenced by immunoSEQ multiplex PCR, and TCRdb holds only the in-frame ones, with some missing. V and J calls and clone size are given by that table; D and trimming were obtained from the DNA. Of 300,000 to 400,000 clones detected, around 90% appear once; the ten largest clones hold 1%. V was pared by 3 bases and J by 0 bases, with 8 bases between. The CDR3 extends over 13 amino acids. The V gene's germline CDR1 is GTSNPN and CDR2 SVGIG (reference sequence). This clone was observed once. The chain carries TRBV30 and TRBJ1-1; D gene uncertain. The receptor was isolated from a man aged 45-65 years with active or convalescent COVID-19. The specimen was peripheral blood. The CDR3 spells CAWRADMNTEAFF. For the CDR3, the DNA is TGTGCCTGGAGGGCAGACATGAACACTGAAGCTTTCTTT. Based on the CDR3 plus reference TRBV30 and TRBJ1-1, the full variable domain is SQTIHQWPATLVQPVGSPLSLECTVEGTSNPNLYWYRQAAGRGLQLLFYSVGIGQISSEVPQNLSASRPQDRQFILSSKKLLLSDSGFYLCAWRADMNTEAFFGQGTRLTVV.